These 29 T cell receptor beta chains were sequenced from one sample in a study of breast tumors, draining lymph nodes, adjacent tissues. TCRdb passed the multiplex PCR reads through MiXCR, listing each CDR3 protein once. The data show tens of thousands of distinct CDR3 sequences, 20% to 25% seen once. Sequencing used breast tumor tissue. All receptors come from a female donor with breast cancer. Some clones in this sample may be carry-over from other donors' samples.

Ten or more counts support this clonotype. The chain employs TRBV6-2 or TRBV6-3 and TRBJ2-7; perhaps D is TRBD1 or TRBD2 (5 bases each). Trimming removed 2 bases from V and 2 bases from J, with 10 bases in between. The CDR3 extends over 14 amino acids. CDR1 MNHEY and CDR2 SVGEGT come from the germline V gene. This CDR3 reads CASSYIGTAYEQYF. The DNA for the CDR3 is TGTGCCAGCAGTTACATCGGGACGGCCTACGAGCAGTACTTC.

This clonotype was seen at least ten times. J is TRBJ1-2 and V is TRBV19; TRBD1 is a possible D gene (6 bases). The germline V gene encodes CDR1 LNHDA and CDR2 SQIVND (reference sequence). Trimming shortened V by 5 bases and J by 2 bases, and 12 bases separated the two germline ends. The CDR3 consists of 14 residues. The CDR3 protein is CASSGYRVNYGYTF. The CDR3 DNA is TGTGCCAGTAGTGGTTACAGGGTAAACTATGGCTACACCTTC.

The chain links TRBV2 to TRBJ2-7; 7 bases are a match to TRBD1. The CDR3 spans 14 residues. Germline V gene sequence: CDR1 SNHLY, CDR2 FYNNEI. Trimming cost V 7 bases and J 2 bases; bases outside gene matches: 8. The CDR3 DNA reads as TGTGCCAGCACTCCAGGGACAGCAGCCTACGAGCAGTACTTC. Its protein is CASTPGTAAYEQYF.

This clonotype has a count of ten or more. The chain carries TRBV6-4 and TRBJ1-2, with unresolved D. Germline loops: CDR1 MRHNA, CDR2 SNTAGT. Trimming removed 3 bases from V and 7 bases from J, with 9 bases in between. This CDR3 has 12 residues. The CDR3 here is CASSDGRAGYTF. For the CDR3, the DNA is TGTGCCAGCAGTGATGGAAGGGCTGGCTACACCTTC.

This clonotype was observed at least ten times. The CDR3 DNA reads as TGTGCCAGCAGTTCTGTAAGGGGGGGGCGAGAAAAACTGTTTTTT. Translating it yields CASSSVRGGREKLFF. The gene calls are TRBV12-3 or TRBV12-4 and TRBJ1-4, with D perhaps TRBD1 (6 bases). V lost 4 bases, J lost 8 bases, and 17 bases lay in between. CDR3 size: 15 residues.

This clonotype was observed at least ten times. The genes are TRBV2 and TRBJ1-5; D is perhaps TRBD1 (5 bases). Trimming took off 3 bases at V and 6 bases at J, with 12 bases between the two ends. Germline CDR1 is SNHLY and CDR2 is FYNNEI. The CDR3 is 14 amino acids. The CDR3 here is CASSDAGTFQPQHF. CDR3 bases: TGTGCCAGCAGTGACGCAGGGACTTTTCAGCCCCAGCATTTT.

Note on this clonotype: A much larger clone is a single base away; this may be a read error. The gene calls are TRBV6-5 and TRBJ2-3; 8 nucleotides agree with TRBD2. The CDR3 totals 17 residues. Germline V CDR1 and CDR2: MNHEY, SVGAGI. The ends lost 6 bases at V and 0 bases at J; junction bases unmatched: 11. This CDR3 reads CASRYAGAGGSTDTQYF. In nucleotides, the CDR3 is TGTGCCAGCAGGTACGCTGGGGCGGGAGGAAGCACAGATACGCAGTATTTT.

This clonotype has at least ten counts. The rearrangement links TRBV6-1 to TRBJ1-4, with D tentatively TRBD1 (5 bases). There are 13 residues in the CDR3. CDR1 is MNHNS, CDR2 SASEGT, per germline. Trimming shortened V by 4 bases and J by 8 bases, and 11 bases separated the two germline ends. The CDR3 DNA follows: TGTGCCAGCAGTGGTCAGGGCGGCGAAAAACTGTTTTTT. Translated, it gives CASSGQGGEKLFF.

Many counts were recorded for this clonotype. The rearrangement links TRBV9 to TRBJ2-1; TRBD2 agrees at 12 bases. CDR1 is SGDLS, CDR2 YYNGEE, per germline. CDR3 length: 16 residues. V lost 4 bases, J lost 4 bases, and 6 bases stayed unmatched. The CDR3 nucleotides are TGTGCCAGCAGCCCCCGGACTAGCGGGGTTTACAATGAGCAGTTCTTC. It encodes CASSPRTSGVYNEQFF. The variable domain in full, completed from reference TRBV9 and TRBJ2-1, reads DSGVTQTPKHLITATGQRVTLRCSPRSGDLSVYWYQQSLDQGLQFLIQYYNGEERAKGNILERFSAQQFPDLHSELNLSSLELGDSALYFCASSPRTSGVYNEQFFGPGTRLTVL.

As for this clonotype: A read error is possible here, since a much larger clone lies one base away. The conserved closing phenylalanine or tryptophan is absent in this CDR3, likely reflecting a read error. The chain links TRBV6-2 or TRBV6-3 to TRBJ1-5; 8 bases are a match to TRBD1. Trimming cost V 8 bases and J 9 bases; bases outside gene matches: 6. The CDR3 totals 12 residues. Germline V lookup: CDR1 MNHEY, CDR2 SVGEGT. As DNA, the CDR3 is TGTGCCAGCGGGACAGGCGATCGGCCCCAGCATGTT. Residues: CASGTGDRPQHV.

The chain has TRBV2 and TRBJ1-2, with 9 bases lining up with TRBD1. The length of the CDR3 is 17 residues. V shed 6 bases and J 0 bases; nucleotides not matched to a gene: 11. The germline gives CDR1 SNHLY, CDR2 FYNNEI. CDR3 DNA: TGTGCCAGCAGGGACACCGGGACAGGGACCTCTAACTATGGCTACACCTTC. Amino acid sequence: CASRDTGTGTSNYGYTF.

The chain uses TRBV30 and TRBJ2-3, with 9 bases lining up with TRBD2. Germline lookup yields CDR1 GTSNPN and CDR2 SVGIG (reference sequence). The CDR3 has 13 residues. V was pared by 5 bases and J by 1 base, with 1 base of the junction left unmatched. The CDR3 DNA follows: TGTGCCTGGGCTAGCGGGGGCACAGATACGCAGTATTTT. This gives the protein CAWASGGTDTQYF.

This clonotype was counted ten times or more. This chain connects TRBV6-6 to TRBJ2-2; TRBD1 or TRBD2 may be the D gene (6 bases each). Germline loops: CDR1 MNHNY, CDR2 SVGAGI (reference sequence). V lost 2 bases and J lost 7, with 11 bases in between. This CDR3 has 14 amino acids. The CDR3 DNA is TGTGCCAGCAGTTACCGGGGGCAGGGCGGGGAGCTGTTTTTT. Translating gives CASSYRGQGGELFF.

This clonotype was found many times. The genes are TRBV20-1 and TRBJ2-1, with no clear D. Germline V gives CDR1 DFQATT, CDR2 SNEGSKA (reference sequence). This CDR3 has 14 residues. V gave up 3 bases and J gave up 0 bases, with 9 bases separating them. Here the CDR3 reads CSASSQSSYNEQFF. In DNA form, the CDR3 reads TGCAGTGCTAGTTCGCAGAGCTCCTACAATGAGCAGTTCTTC.

Turning to this clonotype: Germline and junction disagree at one end, which may indicate a read error. The rearrangement links TRBV27 to TRBJ2-3; D may correspond to TRBD1 or TRBD2 (5 bases each). The CDR3 extends over 15 amino acids. The germline CDR1 and CDR2 sequences are MNHEY and SMNVEV (reference sequence). CDR3 nucleotide sequence: TGTACCAGCAGTTGGGACCCGGGGAGCACAGATACGCAGTATTTT. Translating gives CTSSWDPGSTDTQYF.

This clonotype occurred many times. The rearrangement links TRBV2 to TRBJ2-5, with a tentative D call TRBD2 (5 bases). This CDR3 is 12 amino acids long. V was clipped by 6 bases and J by 4 bases, with 9 bases between them. Germline V gene data show CDR1 as SNHLY and CDR2 as FYNNEI. The CDR3 nucleotides read TGTGCCAGCAGAGGACTCGTAGAGACCCAGTACTTC. Protein: CASRGLVETQYF.

At least ten counts were recorded for this clonotype. The chain has TRBV4-1 and TRBJ2-5; 8 bases line up with TRBD2. V lost 6 bases and J lost 3; bases outside the gene matches: 3. Germline values: CDR1 MGHRA, CDR2 YSYEKL. This CDR3 contains 13 residues. DNA of the CDR3: TGCGCCAGCAGAAATAGCGGGGAAGAGACCCAGTACTTC. This sequence encodes CASRNSGEETQYF.

This clonotype was seen repeatedly, ten times or more. This chain links TRBV2 with TRBJ2-3, with D perhaps TRBD2 (5 bases). Trimming stripped 7 bases from V and 1 base from J, with 15 bases between. CDR1 SNHLY and CDR2 FYNNEI come from the germline V gene. The length of the CDR3 is 15 residues. CDR3 nucleotide sequence: TGTGCCAGCACATACCGGGAAGATGGCACAGATACGCAGTATTTT. This encodes CASTYREDGTDTQYF.

The rearrangement uses TRBV3-1 and TRBJ2-7, with TRBD2 identical over 9 bases. Germline-derived CDR1 and CDR2 are LGHDT and YNNKEL (reference sequence). V shed 0 bases and J 0 bases; nucleotides not matched to a gene: 9. The CDR3 extends over 18 amino acids. The CDR3 spells CASSQDTFSGGSSYEQYF. Here the CDR3 DNA reads TGTGCCAGCAGCCAAGATACTTTCAGCGGGGGGAGCTCCTACGAGCAGTACTTC.

Of note for this clonotype: This clone may be a read error of a much larger clone one base away. This chain joins TRBV4-1 and TRBJ1-1; TRBD1 might be the D (6 bases). The CDR3 has 16 residues. Germline lookup yields CDR1 MGHRA and CDR2 YSYEKL. CDR3 sequence (DNA): TGCGCCAGCGGCCAACCCCAACAGGGTAGCAGGGCTGAAGCTTTCTTT. This gives the protein CASGQPQQGSRAEAFF.

This clonotype was recorded a few times. The chain links TRBV18 to TRBJ2-2; the match to TRBD1 covers 7 bases. The CDR3 loop spans 17 amino acids. With V trimmed by 4 bases and J by 0 bases, 8 bases remained unmatched. Germline-derived CDR1 and CDR2 are KGHSH and LQKENI. The CDR3 coding sequence is TGTGCCAGCTCACGCTATGGACAGGCCTCGAACACCGGGGAGCTGTTTTTT. As protein: CASSRYGQASNTGELFF. Looking up the rest from reference TRBV18 and TRBJ2-2 gives the full variable domain: NAGVMQNPRHLVRRRGQEARLRCSPMKGHSHVYWYRQLPEEGLKFMVYLQKENIIDESGMPKERFSAEFPKEGPSILRIQQVVRGDSAAYFCASSRYGQASNTGELFFGEGSRLTVL.

In its sample, this clonotype was seen many times. The chain links TRBV10-3 to TRBJ2-7, with D possibly matching TRBD2 (6 bases). The germline V and J ends were trimmed by 6 bases and 2 bases, with 11 bases remaining between them. This CDR3 has 13 amino acids. Germline V CDR1 and CDR2: ENHRY, SYGVKD. The CDR3 is CAIRGTETYEQYF. CDR3 sequence (DNA): TGTGCCATCAGAGGGACTGAAACCTACGAGCAGTACTTC.

J is TRBJ2-1 and V is TRBV19, with D perhaps TRBD1 (6 bases). Trimming took 4 bases from V and 3 from J, leaving 13 bases between them. CDR3 length: 15 residues. Per the germline V gene, CDR1 is LNHDA and CDR2 is SQIVND (reference sequence). CDR3 DNA: TGTGCCAGTAGTAGGGTGACAGGCGACTACAATGAGCAGTTCTTC. Amino acids: CASSRVTGDYNEQFF. Variable domain in full (rest from reference TRBV19 and TRBJ2-1): DGGITQSPKYLFRKEGQNVTLSCEQNLNHDAMYWYRQDPGQGLRLIYYSQIVNDFQKGDIAEGYSVSREKKESFPLTVTSAQKNPTAFYLCASSRVTGDYNEQFFGPGTRLTVL.

The CDR3 sequence is CASGSRTDTQYF. The CDR3 DNA is TGTGCCAGCGGCTCCAGGACAGATACGCAGTATTTT. V and J are TRBV11-2 and TRBJ2-3, with D unresolved. The germline CDR1 and CDR2 sequences are SGHAT and FQNNGV. The CDR3 has 12 residues. V lost 8 bases and J 3 bases, leaving 9 bases between the germline ends.

The chain recombines TRBV7-9 with TRBJ1-1; D perhaps matches TRBD1 (6 bases). The germline CDR1 and CDR2 sequences are SEHNR and FQNEAQ (reference sequence). The CDR3 consists of 15 residues. The germline V and J ends were trimmed by 3 bases and 3 bases, with 14 bases remaining between them. The CDR3 region has the DNA TGTGCCAGCAGCTTCAACAGGGAGGGGTACACTGAAGCTTTCTTT. Translation: CASSFNREGYTEAFF. The complete variable domain, with remaining parts taken from reference TRBV7-9 and TRBJ1-1, reads DTGVSQNPRHKITKRGQNVTFRCDPISEHNRLYWYRQTLGQGPEFLTYFQNEAQLEKSRLLSDRFSAERPKGSFSTLEIQRTEQGDSAMYLCASSFNREGYTEAFFGQGTRLTVV.

This clonotype has a count of ten or more. V gene TRBV4-2 combines with J gene TRBJ2-5; 8 bases match TRBD1. V lost 3 bases, J lost 5 bases, and 5 bases stayed unmatched. The germline gives CDR1 LGHNA, CDR2 YNFKEQ. The CDR3 loop spans 14 amino acids. CDR3 sequence reads: CASSHGQGRETQYF. CDR3 bases: TGTGCCAGCAGCCATGGACAGGGTCGGGAGACCCAGTACTTC.

This chain connects TRBV10-2 to TRBJ2-5; 10 bases align to TRBD1. CDR1 and CDR2 from the germline V gene are WSHSY and SAAADI. The CDR3 consists of 15 residues. V dropped 7 bases and J dropped 5; count of bases not matched to a gene: 10. The CDR3 nucleotides read TGCGCCAGCAAAACCCGGGACAGGGGAGGGGAGACCCAGTACTTC. It encodes CASKTRDRGGETQYF.

This clonotype was detected ten times or more. The rearrangement uses TRBV11-2 and TRBJ2-7, with 12 bases lining up with TRBD1. The CDR3 loop spans 15 amino acids. The germline V gene has CDR1 SGHAT and CDR2 FQNNGV. V lost 4 bases to trimming and J lost 6 bases; unmatched junction nucleotides: 7. CDR3 sequence (DNA): TGTGCCAGCAGCTCATCGGGACAGGGGGCGTCCGAGCAGTACTTC. Encoded protein: CASSSSGQGASEQYF.

This clonotype has ten or more counts. This chain connects TRBV11-2 to TRBJ2-7; D is unresolved. The CDR3 sequence is 14 residues long. V lost 2 bases, J lost 2 bases, and 10 bases lay in between. Germline values: CDR1 SGHAT, CDR2 FQNNGV. The CDR3 DNA is TGTGCCAGCAGCTTAATGGGCGGTACCTACGAGCAGTACTTC. The encoded protein is CASSLMGGTYEQYF.